Listed here are 22 T cell receptor beta chains from one sample, sequenced in a study of T cell changes during pregnancy in multiple sclerosis. Clones were read by immunoSEQ multiplex PCR, and TCRdb kept only the in-frame ones, dropping some. Of 56,000 or so clones in the sample, about 88% were seen once. Sequencing was performed on CD4+ T cells from peripheral blood mononuclear cells, taken in the third trimester of pregnancy. These receptors originate from a female donor with multiple sclerosis, enrolled in a pregnancy study.

The rearrangement links TRBV7-8 to TRBJ1-5, with a weak D call TRBD1 (6 bases). CDR3 length equals 13 residues. Deletions cut 5 bases from V and 3 bases from J, with 8 bases between. Germline V CDR1 and CDR2: SGHVS, FQNEAQ. The CDR3: CASSTGHNQPQHF. CDR3 sequence (DNA): TGTGCCAGCAGCACGGGACACAATCAGCCCCAGCATTTT.

The chain links TRBV9 to TRBJ1-1, with D perhaps TRBD1 (6 bases). The CDR3 covers 17 residues. Trimming took off 4 bases at V and 5 bases at J, with 24 bases between the two ends. CDR1 and CDR2 from the germline V gene are SGDLS and YYNGEE. The DNA of the CDR3 is TGTGCCAGCAGCCCACATAATTTGGGCAGGGGAACGACTGAAGCTTTCTTT. Its protein product is CASSPHNLGRGTTEAFF.

The chain couples TRBV7-9 to TRBJ1-1, with D perhaps TRBD1 (6 bases). V was clipped by 5 bases and J by 5 bases, with 15 bases between them. In germline, CDR1 is SEHNR, CDR2 FQNEAQ (reference sequence). This CDR3 is built from 14 residues. The CDR3 region is CASSLEYRDTEAFF. The CDR3 nucleotides are TGTGCCAGCAGCCTAGAATACAGGGATACTGAAGCTTTCTTT.

There are a few counts of this clone. CDR3 DNA sequence: TGTGCCAGTAGTCTCCTTGGGCAGTCCAAAAACATTCAGTACTTC. It specifies CASSLLGQSKNIQYF. The genes are TRBV19 and TRBJ2-4; D gene uncertain. Germline CDR1 and CDR2: LNHDA and SQIVND (reference sequence). The CDR3 covers 15 residues. Trimming left V 5 bases short and J 2 bases short, with 13 bases between.

This clone was counted many times. This chain joins TRBV5-1 and TRBJ1-1; possible D gene TRBD1, 5 bases. V was pared by 0 bases and J by 7 bases, with 16 bases between. The CDR3 totals 15 residues. The germline CDR1 and CDR2 sequences are SGHRS and YFSETQ. The CDR3 here is CASSLEAAGPGEAFF. As DNA, the CDR3 is TGCGCCAGCAGCTTGGAGGCGGCAGGGCCAGGTGAAGCTTTCTTT.

The V call is TRBV7-2, the J call TRBJ1-2; 9 bases are shared with TRBD1. Germline V gene data show CDR1 as SGHTA and CDR2 as FQGNSA. The CDR3 covers 16 residues. J lost 8 bases, V lost 2 bases, and 12 bases had no gene match. CDR3 coding DNA: TGTGCCAGCAGCTTACCCGCAATGGGGACAGGGAGCGGCTACACCTTC. Amino acid sequence: CASSLPAMGTGSGYTF.

The genes are TRBV6-5 and TRBJ2-5; D is uncertain. Germline CDR1 and CDR2: MNHEY and SVGAGI. This CDR3 has 13 residues. Trimming took 5 bases from V and 5 from J, leaving 12 bases between them. The CDR3 nucleotides read TGTGCCAGCAGTCCCCGTGTTCGGGAGACCCAGTACTTC. Translation gives CASSPRVRETQYF.

The genes are TRBV5-1 and TRBJ1-4; TRBD1 matches 9 bases. The CDR3 runs to 17 residues. V gave up 3 bases and J gave up 5 bases; unmatched junction bases: 11. CDR1 and CDR2 (germline): SGHRS, YFSETQ. The chain's CDR3 is CASSWGQGGQNNEKLFF. The DNA of the CDR3 is TGCGCCAGCAGCTGGGGACAGGGAGGGCAAAACAATGAAAAACTGTTTTTT.

The V call is TRBV10-3, the J call TRBJ1-4; D unresolved. The germline V gene has CDR1 ENHRY and CDR2 SYGVKD. The germline V and J ends were trimmed by 0 bases and 7 bases, with 9 bases remaining between them. This CDR3 is 14 amino acids long. In DNA, the CDR3 is TGTGCCATCAGTGAGTCGAACGGTGGTGAAAAACTGTTTTTT. Its translation: CAISESNGGEKLFF.

The genes are TRBV11-3 and TRBJ2-6, with D possibly being TRBD2 (5 bases). The CDR3 extends over 15 amino acids. Germline V CDR1 and CDR2: SGHNT, YENEEA. Between the trimmed V and J ends, which lost 2 bases and 4 bases, there was a span of 9 bases. The CDR3 nucleotides are TGTGCCAGCAGCTTATCGGGAAACGGGGCCAACGTCCTGACTTTC. It specifies CASSLSGNGANVLTF.

J is TRBJ1-3 and V is TRBV5-1; TRBD1 might be the D (6 bases). The CDR3 runs to 16 residues. The V and J ends lost 4 bases and 2 bases respectively, with 16 bases between them. Germline V CDR1 and CDR2: SGHRS, YFSETQ. CDR3 residues: CASSLQGIIPGNTIYF. The DNA of the CDR3 is TGCGCCAGCAGCCTACAGGGCATTATTCCTGGAAACACCATATATTTT.

The gene calls are TRBV6-5 and TRBJ1-5, with D uncertain. Trimming left V 7 bases short and J 0 bases short, with 10 bases between. The CDR3 runs to 14 residues. Germline CDR1 reads MNHEY; CDR2 reads SVGAGI. CDR3 sequence (DNA): TGTGCCAGCAATCAGGCACGTAGCAATCAGCCCCAGCATTTT. Its protein is CASNQARSNQPQHF.

J is TRBJ1-1 and V is TRBV19; 7 bases match TRBD1. The germline V gene has CDR1 LNHDA and CDR2 SQIVND (reference sequence). The trim removed 6 bases at V and 0 bases at J, leaving 10 bases unmatched. The CDR3 spans 16 residues. The CDR3 sequence is CASSQTGAEMNTEAFF. CDR3 nucleotide sequence: TGTGCCAGTAGCCAAACAGGGGCGGAGATGAACACTGAAGCTTTCTTT.

This clone occurred a few times. The chain has TRBV5-1 and TRBJ1-4, with 9 bases lining up with TRBD1. The germline V gene has CDR1 SGHRS and CDR2 YFSETQ. Trimming cost V 3 bases and J 0 bases; bases outside gene matches: 9. CDR3 length: 18 residues. In DNA form, the CDR3 reads TGCGCCAGCAGCTCACACAGGGGGCTCGGAGCAACTAATGAAAAACTGTTTTTT. Its protein product is CASSSHRGLGATNEKLFF.

J is TRBJ1-5 and V is TRBV7-2; 8 positions agree with TRBD1. V was pared by 2 bases and J by 4 bases, with 4 bases of the junction left unmatched. Germline-derived CDR1 and CDR2 are SGHTA and FQGNSA. This CDR3 spans 15 amino acids. This chain's CDR3 is CASSLQGAANQPQHF. The CDR3 nucleotides read TGTGCCAGCAGCTTACAGGGGGCAGCGAATCAGCCCCAGCATTTT.

The chain employs TRBV11-2 and TRBJ2-5, with a weak D call TRBD1 (6 bases). This CDR3 is built from 15 residues. Trimming left V 0 bases short and J 6 bases short, with 14 bases between. Germline-derived CDR1 and CDR2 are SGHAT and FQNNGV. The CDR3 DNA sequence: TGTGCCAGCAGCTTAGATCCGGCAGGGGAAAAGACCCAGTACTTC. This translates into CASSLDPAGEKTQYF. Filled out from reference TRBV11-2 and TRBJ2-5, the complete variable domain reads EAGVAQSPRYKIIEKRQSVAFWCNPISGHATLYWYQQILGQGPKLLIQFQNNGVVDDSQLPKDRFSAERLKGVDSTLKIQPAKLEDSAVYLCASSLDPAGEKTQYFGPGTRLLVL.

The rearrangement uses TRBV30 and TRBJ1-2; TRBD1 agrees at 12 bases. Germline-derived CDR1 and CDR2 are GTSNPN and SVGIG (reference sequence). V lost 2 bases to trimming and J lost 8 bases; unmatched junction nucleotides: 6. This CDR3 spans 14 amino acids. This CDR3 reads CAWSRDRGRGGYTF. The CDR3 DNA reads TGTGCCTGGAGTCGGGACAGGGGGCGAGGGGGCTACACCTTC.

The chain recombines TRBV19 with TRBJ2-3; D possibly corresponds to TRBD1 (6 bases). V shed 5 bases and J shed 0 bases, with 12 bases lying between them. CDR1 and CDR2 (germline): LNHDA, SQIVND (reference sequence). The CDR3 has 15 amino acids. The CDR3 loop reads CASSLQGYSTDTQYF. The CDR3 DNA is TGTGCCAGTAGTTTACAGGGATATAGCACAGATACGCAGTATTTT.

This clone was seen a single time. The gene calls are TRBV6-5 and TRBJ1-3, with unresolved D. This CDR3 has 15 residues. Germline V gene data show CDR1 as MNHEY and CDR2 as SVGAGI. Trimming shortened V by 2 bases and J by 2 bases, and 10 bases separated the two germline ends. The CDR3 is CASSYGLQAGNTIYF. The DNA of the CDR3 is TGTGCCAGCAGTTACGGTCTGCAGGCTGGAAACACCATATATTTT.

Concerning this clone itself: The same CDR3 can be traced to other DNA sequences in this sample. V usage is TRBV7-2 and J usage is TRBJ1-2, with a weak D call TRBD1 (6 bases). The CDR3 is made up of 12 amino acids. V lost 0 bases, J lost 8 bases, and 7 bases lay in between. CDR1 is SGHTA, CDR2 FQGNSA, per germline. The CDR3, as DNA: TGTGCCAGCAGCTTAGCCCAGGGGGGCTACACCTTC. This sequence encodes CASSLAQGGYTF.

The count of this clone is one. J is TRBJ2-7 and V is TRBV2; tentatively, D is TRBD2 (6 bases). The CDR3 totals 12 residues. CDR1 is SNHLY and CDR2 is FYNNEI in the germline V gene. Trimming removed 8 bases at V and 5 bases at J, with 13 bases between. Here the CDR3 reads CASGGRSHEQYF. DNA of the CDR3: TGTGCCAGCGGAGGGAGGTCCCACGAGCAGTACTTC.

The J gene is TRBJ2-5, the V gene TRBV2, with 8 positions matching TRBD1. The ends lost 4 bases at V and 5 bases at J; junction bases unmatched: 0. CDR3 length: 12 residues. Germline loops: CDR1 SNHLY, CDR2 FYNNEI. The CDR3: CASSGQGETQYF. CDR3 nucleotides: TGTGCCAGCAGTGGACAGGGGGAGACCCAGTACTTC.